This T cell receptor (beta chain) was retrieved from a study of OX40 agonist ivuxolimab in advanced cancers. Notes on the study in general: Clonal expansion from baseline to week 6 occurred in both CD4+ and CD8+ T cells. Normalized T-cell clonal expansion was also low in some nonresponders.

This CDR3 comprises 13 residues. Germline-derived CDR1 and CDR2 are SGHRS and YFSETQ. The germline V and J ends were trimmed by 0 bases and 4 bases, with 7 bases remaining between them. In regard to this clone: The antigen remains undetermined.

The method was immunoSEQ multiplex PCR; TCRdb's version includes in-frame clones alone and lacks a portion of them. The sample includes approximately 84,000 clones, around 84% seen only once; the top ten take approximately 2.6%. Here the sequenced sample was CD4+ or CD8+ T cells sorted from blood, taken in a trial of the OX40 agonist ivuxolimab. This TCR came from an adult with an advanced solid tumor such as melanoma, head and neck, liver or kidney cancer. The rearrangement uses TRBV5-1 and TRBJ1-1; D not resolved. The CDR3 loop is CASSLGTSTEAFF. The CDR3 DNA follows: TGCGCCAGCAGCTTGGGGACGAGCACTGAAGCTTTCTTT.